This paragraph reports one T cell receptor beta chain. Its target is not known. This sample stems from a study of blood T cells in healthy people across ages. For the second PCR, which ran for about 6 to 11 cycles, a sample-barcoded 5' primer and a J-beta primer mix were used. With 12 random nucleotides, a template-switch adaptor tagged each individual cDNA molecule. All samples yielded 3 million or more CDR3-containing paired-end reads. MiXCR, applied by TCRdb to the 5' RACE reads, yields one record per CDR3 protein. The repertoire holds some 1.6 million distinct CDR3 sequences, with roughly 32% as singletons. Germline CDR1 is KGHDR and CDR2 is SFDVKD. Trimming cost V 8 bases and J 2 bases, with 10 bases left between them. The CDR3 totals 13 residues. Whole-study results and caveats: The diversity estimates, figures obtained from one million T cells, were considered underestimates.

The chain employs TRBV24-1 and TRBJ2-3, with TRBD2 as a possible D gene (5 bases). Input material: blood. The sequence was collected from a woman aged 25 to 39 in good health. CDR3 residues: CATTGKSTDTQYF. The CDR3, as DNA: TGTGCCACCACGGGAAAATCCACAGATACGCAGTATTTT.